The entry below describes one TCR beta chain. These data belong to a study of shared clonotypes between healthy human individuals. Clones were sequenced by immunoSEQ multiplex PCR, and TCRdb holds only the in-frame ones, with some missing. In the table there are 1 million to 1.3 million clones, 75% to 80% of which are singletons. CDR1 and CDR2 (germline): MDHEN, SYDVKM. The CDR3 sequence is 16 residues long. The ends lost 4 bases at V and 2 bases at J; junction bases unmatched: 10. The sequence was collected from a man between 18 and 29 years old in good health. Some clones in this sample may be carry-over from other donors' samples. The sequenced sample was memory CD4+ T cells from PBMCs. Sample subset: CD45RA-negative fraction. V and J are TRBV28 and TRBJ1-2, with TRBD1 matching over 7 bases. The CDR3: CASSSIRDSRNYGYTF. The CDR3 region has the DNA TGTGCCAGCAGTTCCATTAGGGACAGCAGAAACTATGGCTACACCTTC.